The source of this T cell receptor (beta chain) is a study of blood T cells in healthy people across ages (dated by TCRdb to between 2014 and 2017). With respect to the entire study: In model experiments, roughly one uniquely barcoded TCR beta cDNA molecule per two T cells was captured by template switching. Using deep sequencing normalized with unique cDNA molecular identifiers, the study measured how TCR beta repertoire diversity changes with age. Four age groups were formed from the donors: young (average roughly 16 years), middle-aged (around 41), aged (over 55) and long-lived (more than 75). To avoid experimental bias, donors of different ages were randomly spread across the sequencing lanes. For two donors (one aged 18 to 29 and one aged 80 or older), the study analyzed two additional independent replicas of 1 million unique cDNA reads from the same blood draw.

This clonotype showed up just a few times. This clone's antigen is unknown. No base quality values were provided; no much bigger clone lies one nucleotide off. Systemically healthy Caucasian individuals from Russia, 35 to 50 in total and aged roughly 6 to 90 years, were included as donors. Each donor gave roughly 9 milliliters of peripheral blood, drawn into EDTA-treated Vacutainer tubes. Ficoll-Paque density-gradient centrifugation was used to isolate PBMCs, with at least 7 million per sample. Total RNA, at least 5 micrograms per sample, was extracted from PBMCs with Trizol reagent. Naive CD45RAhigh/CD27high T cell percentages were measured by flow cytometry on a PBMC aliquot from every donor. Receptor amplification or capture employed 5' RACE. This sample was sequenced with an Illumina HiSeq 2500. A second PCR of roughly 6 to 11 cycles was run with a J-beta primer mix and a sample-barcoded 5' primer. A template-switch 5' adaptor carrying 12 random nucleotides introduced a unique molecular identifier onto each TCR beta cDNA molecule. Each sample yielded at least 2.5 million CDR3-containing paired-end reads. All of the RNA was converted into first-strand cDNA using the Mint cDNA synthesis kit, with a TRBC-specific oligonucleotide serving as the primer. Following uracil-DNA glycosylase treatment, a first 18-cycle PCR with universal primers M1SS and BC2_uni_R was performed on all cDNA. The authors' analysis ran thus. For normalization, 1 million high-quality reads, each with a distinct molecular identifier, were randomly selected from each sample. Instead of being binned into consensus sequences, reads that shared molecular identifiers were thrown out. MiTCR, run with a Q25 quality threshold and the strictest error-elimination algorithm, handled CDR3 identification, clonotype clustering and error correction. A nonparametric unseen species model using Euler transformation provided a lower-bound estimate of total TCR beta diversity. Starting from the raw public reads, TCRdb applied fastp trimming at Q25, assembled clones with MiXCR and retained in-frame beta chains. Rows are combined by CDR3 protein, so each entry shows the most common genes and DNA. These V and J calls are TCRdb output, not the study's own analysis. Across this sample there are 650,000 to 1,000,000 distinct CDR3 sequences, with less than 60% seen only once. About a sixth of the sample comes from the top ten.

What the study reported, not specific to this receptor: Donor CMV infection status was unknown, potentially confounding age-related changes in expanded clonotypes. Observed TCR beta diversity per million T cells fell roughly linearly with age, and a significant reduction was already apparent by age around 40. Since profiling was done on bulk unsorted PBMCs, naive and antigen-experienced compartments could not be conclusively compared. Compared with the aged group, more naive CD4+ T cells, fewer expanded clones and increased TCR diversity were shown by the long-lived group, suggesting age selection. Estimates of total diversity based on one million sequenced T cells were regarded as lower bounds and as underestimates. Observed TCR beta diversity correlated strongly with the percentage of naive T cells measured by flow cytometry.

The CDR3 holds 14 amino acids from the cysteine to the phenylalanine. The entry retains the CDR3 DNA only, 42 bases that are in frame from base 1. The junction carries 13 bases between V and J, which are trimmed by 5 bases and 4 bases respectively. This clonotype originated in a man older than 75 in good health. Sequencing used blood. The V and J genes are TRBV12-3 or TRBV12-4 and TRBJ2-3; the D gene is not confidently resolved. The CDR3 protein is CASSPRLGADTQYF. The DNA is TGTGCCAGCAGTCCTCGTTTGGGCGCAGATACGCAGTATTTT.